Following are 7 T cell receptor beta chains from one sample sequenced in a study of blood T cells in healthy people across ages. Together with a sample-barcoded 5' primer, a J-beta primer mix was included in a second PCR lasting roughly 6 to 12 cycles. Via MiXCR, TCRdb re-called the 5' RACE reads, giving one row per CDR3 protein. The profile shows fewer than 2 million distinct CDR3 sequences, about two fifths of them singletons. Material for sequencing was blood. Receptor source: a human donor in good health.

This clonotype was picked up a small number of times. J is TRBJ1-1 and V is TRBV4-3; D might be TRBD1 (6 bases). Germline V lookup: CDR1 LGHNA, CDR2 YSLEER. This CDR3 is 14 amino acids long. V was shortened by 0 bases and J by 1 base, with 6 bases between the two germline ends. The CDR3 is CASSQEQGNTEAFF. The CDR3 nucleotides are TGCGCCAGCAGCCAAGAACAGGGGAACACTGAAGCTTTCTTT.

A single count supports this clonotype. The chain is built from TRBV9 and TRBJ2-7; no reliable D call. The germline CDR1 and CDR2 sequences are SGDLS and YYNGEE. CDR3 length: 13 residues. V lost 0 bases and J 6 bases, leaving 10 bases between the germline ends. The CDR3 is CASSVVVRSEQYF. The CDR3 DNA sequence: TGTGCCAGCAGCGTAGTAGTCAGGAGCGAGCAGTACTTC.

The chain is built from TRBV12-3 or TRBV12-4 and TRBJ2-3; D unresolved. The CDR3 has 13 residues. The germline V and J ends were trimmed by 6 bases and 6 bases, with 13 bases remaining between them. CDR3: CASRRHSRDTQYF. In nucleotides, the CDR3 is TGTGCCAGCAGGCGGCACTCCCGCGATACGCAGTATTTT.

The rearrangement links TRBV28 to TRBJ2-7; 9 nucleotides line up with TRBD1. This CDR3 is built from 15 residues. V shed 5 bases and J 3 bases; nucleotides not matched to a gene: 8. Germline CDR1 MDHEN, CDR2 SYDVKM. The CDR3 coding sequence is TGTGCCAGCAGTCCCGACAGGGGGTATGGCTACGAGCAGTACTTC. Its translation is CASSPDRGYGYEQYF.

This clonotype showed up just a few times. The chain links TRBV5-1 to TRBJ1-6; the D is unclear. Trimming removed 3 bases at V and 9 bases at J, with 16 bases between. Germline V lookup: CDR1 SGHRS, CDR2 YFSETQ. CDR3 length: 15 residues. CDR3 sequence reads: CASSYRQDDGSPLHF. In DNA, the CDR3 is TGCGCCAGCAGCTACCGCCAAGACGATGGTTCACCCCTCCACTTT. Drawing the rest from reference TRBV5-1 and TRBJ1-6, the complete variable domain is KAGVTQTPRYLIKTRGQQVTLSCSPISGHRSVSWYQQTPGQGLQFLFEYFSETQRNKGNFPGRFSGRQFSNSRSEMNVSTLELGDSALYLCASSYRQDDGSPLHFGNGTRLTVT.

The rearrangement links TRBV20-1 to TRBJ2-5; no definite D call. This CDR3 has 13 amino acids. Trimming took 1 base from V and 5 from J, leaving 11 bases between them. Germline CDR1 is DFQATT and CDR2 is SNEGSKA (reference sequence). The CDR3 region is CSARGARAETQYF. The CDR3 DNA reads TGCAGTGCTAGAGGTGCCCGGGCCGAGACCCAGTACTTC.

This clonotype was observed a handful of times. The chain joins TRBV20-1 to TRBJ2-1; the D gene is possibly TRBD1 (5 bases). V was trimmed by 5 bases and J by 3 bases, leaving 14 bases between them. The CDR3 is made up of 14 amino acids. Per the germline V gene, CDR1 is DFQATT and CDR2 is SNEGSKA (reference sequence). The CDR3 DNA follows: TGCAGTGCTCCCAGGGAAGGGGACTACAATGAGCAGTTCTTC. Protein sequence: CSAPREGDYNEQFF.